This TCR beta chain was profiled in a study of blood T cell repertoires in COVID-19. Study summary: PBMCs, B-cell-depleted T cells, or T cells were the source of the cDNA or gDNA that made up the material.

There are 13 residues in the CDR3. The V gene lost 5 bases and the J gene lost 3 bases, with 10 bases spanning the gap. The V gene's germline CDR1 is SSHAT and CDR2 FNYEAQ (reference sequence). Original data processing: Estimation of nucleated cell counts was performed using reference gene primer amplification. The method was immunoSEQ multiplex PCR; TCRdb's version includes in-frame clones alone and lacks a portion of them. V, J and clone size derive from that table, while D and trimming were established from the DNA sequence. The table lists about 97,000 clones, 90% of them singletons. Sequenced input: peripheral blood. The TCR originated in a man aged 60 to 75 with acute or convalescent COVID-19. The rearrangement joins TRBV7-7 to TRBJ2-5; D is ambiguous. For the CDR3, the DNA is TGTGCCAGCAGCCCAAGACTGGAAGAGACCCAGTACTTC. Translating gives CASSPRLEETQYF.